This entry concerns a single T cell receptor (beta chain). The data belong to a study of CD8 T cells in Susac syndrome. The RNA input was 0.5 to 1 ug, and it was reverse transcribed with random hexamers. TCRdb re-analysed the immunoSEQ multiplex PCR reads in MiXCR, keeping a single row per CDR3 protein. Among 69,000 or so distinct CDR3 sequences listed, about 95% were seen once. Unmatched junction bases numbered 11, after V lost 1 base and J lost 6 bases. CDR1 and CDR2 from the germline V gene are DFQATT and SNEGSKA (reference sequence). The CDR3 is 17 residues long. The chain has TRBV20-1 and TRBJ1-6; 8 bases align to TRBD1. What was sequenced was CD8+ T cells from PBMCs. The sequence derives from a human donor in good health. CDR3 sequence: CSARVVDRVFGNSPLHF. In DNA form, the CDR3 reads TGCAGTGCTAGAGTTGTGGACAGGGTTTTTGGTAATTCACCCCTCCACTTT.